The next 22 T cell receptor beta chains were all read from a single sample in a study of technical replicates of blood from a few donors. Only in-frame clones appear in the TCRdb table, and some are missing; sequencing was by immunoSEQ multiplex PCR. Here the sample spans fewer than 85,000 clones, just over 95% being singletons. The sample consisted of T cells isolated from PBMCs. Receptors originate from a human donor in good health.

The CDR3 sequence: CASSDTHLAGESYNEQFF. CDR3 nucleotide sequence: TGTGCCAGCAGTGACACCCACTTGGCGGGAGAATCCTACAATGAGCAGTTCTTC. The V call is TRBV6-4, the J call TRBJ2-1; 7 nucleotides match TRBD2. The CDR3 has 18 residues. After removal of 2 bases from V and 1 base from J, the junction contained 11 bases not matched to a gene. Looked up from germline, CDR1 is MRHNA and CDR2 is SNTAGT.

V usage is TRBV30 and J usage is TRBJ1-2; D perhaps matches TRBD1 (5 bases). CDR3 length: 13 amino acids. Germline V gene lookup returns CDR1 GTSNPN and CDR2 SVGIG (reference sequence). Trimming pared 5 bases from V and 8 bases from J, leaving 18 bases between. The CDR3 loop is CAWSTGPSGGYTF. The DNA of the CDR3 is TGTGCCTGGTCGACCGGACCCTCAGGGGGCTACACCTTC.

The chain is built from TRBV5-6 and TRBJ2-1; D unresolved. This CDR3 is 11 amino acids long. The V end lost 4 bases, the J end lost 4 bases, and 3 bases lay between the germline ends. Germline lookup yields CDR1 SGHDT and CDR2 YYEEEE. CDR3 region: CASSQYNEQFF. CDR3 DNA sequence: TGTGCCAGCAGCCAGTACAATGAGCAGTTCTTC. Complete variable domain (other parts from reference TRBV5-6 and TRBJ2-1): DAGVTQSPTHLIKTRGQQVTLRCSPKSGHDTVSWYQQALGQGPQFIFQYYEEEERQRGNFPDRFSGHQFPNYSSELNVNALLLGDSALYLCASSQYNEQFFGPGTRLTVL.

The chain links TRBV28 to TRBJ2-1, with D perhaps TRBD2 (5 bases). With 6 bases removed from V and 6 bases from J, the gap between germline ends came to 18 bases. In germline, CDR1 is MDHEN, CDR2 SYDVKM. CDR3 length: 15 amino acids. The CDR3 loop is CASSNPTHTSNEQFF. The CDR3 DNA sequence: TGTGCCAGCAGCAACCCCACCCATACTAGCAATGAGCAGTTCTTC.

The chain carries TRBV13 and TRBJ1-2; tentative D call: TRBD1 (6 bases). Trimming took off 0 bases at V and 2 bases at J, with 10 bases between the two ends. CDR3 length: 15 amino acids. Germline CDR1 PRHDT, CDR2 FYEKMQ (reference sequence). The CDR3 sequence: CASSLGNRVNYGYTF. CDR3 nucleotide sequence: TGTGCCAGCAGCTTAGGGAACAGGGTAAACTATGGCTACACCTTC.

V usage is TRBV11-2 and J usage is TRBJ2-7; D is possibly TRBD1 (6 bases). The V gene lost 2 bases and the J gene lost 1 base, with 9 bases spanning the gap. This CDR3 region has 14 residues. Germline values: CDR1 SGHAT, CDR2 FQNNGV. CDR3 nucleotides: TGTGCCAGCAGCTTAACGACAGGTTCCTACGAGCAGTACTTC. It translates to CASSLTTGSYEQYF. The full variable domain, with the rest looked up from reference TRBV11-2 and TRBJ2-7, is EAGVAQSPRYKIIEKRQSVAFWCNPISGHATLYWYQQILGQGPKLLIQFQNNGVVDDSQLPKDRFSAERLKGVDSTLKIQPAKLEDSAVYLCASSLTTGSYEQYFGPGTRLTVT.

Concerning this clone: An end of the junction differs from the germline gene, which may be a read error. The V call is TRBV27, the J call TRBJ1-4, with 7 positions matching TRBD1. The germline V gene has CDR1 MNHEY and CDR2 SMNVEV (reference sequence). The CDR3 extends over 14 amino acids. CDR3 nucleotide sequence: TGTGCCAGCAGCAGGACAGGTCGGAATGAAGAACTGTTTTTT. This encodes CASSRTGRNEELFF.

The CDR3 DNA reads as TGTGCCAGCATTATTACAGGGGTAGGGGAAACTGAAGCTTTCTTT. Its protein product is CASIITGVGETEAFF. This chain connects TRBV6-5 to TRBJ1-1; 7 nucleotides align to TRBD1. The CDR3 is made up of 15 amino acids. V lost 7 bases to trimming and J lost 5 bases; unmatched junction nucleotides: 13. CDR1 and CDR2 (germline): MNHEY, SVGAGI.

The V and J genes are TRBV9 and TRBJ2-5, with 8 nucleotides matching TRBD2. CDR3 length: 16 residues. V lost 0 bases and J lost 5; bases outside the gene matches: 9. The germline gives CDR1 SGDLS, CDR2 YYNGEE. CDR3 region: CASSVGSSGSFETQYF. As DNA, the CDR3 is TGTGCCAGCAGCGTAGGGTCCAGCGGGAGTTTCGAGACCCAGTACTTC.

V gene TRBV9 combines with J gene TRBJ2-7; 14 bases fit TRBD2. V dropped 3 bases and J dropped 6; count of bases not matched to a gene: 8. In germline, CDR1 is SGDLS, CDR2 YYNGEE. The CDR3 extends over 16 amino acids. DNA for the CDR3: TGTGCCAGCAGCGCAGCCCCCGGACTAGCGGGAGGCGAGCAGTACTTC. This gives the protein CASSAAPGLAGGEQYF.

This chain connects TRBV7-2 to TRBJ2-7; no definite D call. Germline loops: CDR1 SGHTA, CDR2 FQGNSA. The CDR3 extends over 11 amino acids. The V end was cut by 2 bases, the J end by 7 bases, with 6 bases between. CDR3 in amino acids: CASSLFQEQYF. CDR3 sequence (DNA): TGTGCCAGCAGCTTATTTCAGGAGCAGTACTTC. Full variable domain (outside the CDR3, taken from reference TRBV7-2 and TRBJ2-7): GAGVSQSPSNKVTEKGKDVELRCDPISGHTALYWYRQSLGQGLEFLIYFQGNSAPDKSGLPSDRFSAERTGGSVSTLTIQRTQQEDSAVYLCASSLFQEQYFGPGTRLTVT.

The chain carries TRBV6-5 and TRBJ2-1; D may be TRBD2 (6 bases). The germline V gene has CDR1 MNHEY and CDR2 SVGAGI. The CDR3 covers 15 residues. The V gene lost 5 bases and the J gene lost 4 bases, with 15 bases spanning the gap. Written as DNA, the CDR3 is TGTGCCAGCAGTCCCCGAGGCGGGACGTACAATGAGCAGTTCTTC. This gives the protein CASSPRGGTYNEQFF.

The chain links TRBV29-1 to TRBJ2-7, with 7 bases that match TRBD2. The CDR3 length is 13 residues. Germline V gene lookup returns CDR1 SQVTM and CDR2 ANQGSEA. V trimming: 7 bases; J trimming: 0 bases; junction bases outside the gene matches: 6. CDR3 DNA: TGCAGCGCGAGGGGCGGGAGCTCCTACGAGCAGTACTTC. Its protein is CSARGGSSYEQYF.

V and J are TRBV5-6 and TRBJ1-1; D is possibly TRBD1 (5 bases). V was shortened by 1 base and J by 5 bases, with 15 bases between the two germline ends. This CDR3 has 15 amino acids. Germline values: CDR1 SGHDT, CDR2 YYEEEE. In DNA form, the CDR3 reads TGTGCCAGCAGCTTGAAAGTGTTTCGGGGGACTGAAGCTTTCTTT. Translation gives CASSLKVFRGTEAFF.

The chain couples TRBV5-8 to TRBJ2-2; D is unclear. The length of the CDR3 is 14 residues. The germline V and J ends were trimmed by 1 base and 2 bases, with 6 bases remaining between them. CDR1 SGHTS and CDR2 YDEGEE come from the germline V gene. For the CDR3, the DNA is TGTGCCAGCAGCTTGTTAGCAAACACCGGGGAGCTGTTTTTT. This translates into CASSLLANTGELFF.

V is TRBV6-5 and J is TRBJ2-2; 7 bases align to TRBD2. This CDR3 is 15 amino acids long. The V gene's germline CDR1 is MNHEY and CDR2 SVGAGI. Unmatched junction bases numbered 5, after V lost 2 bases and J lost 5 bases. CDR3 bases: TGTGCCAGCAGTTACGGGAGGGCCGCGACCGGGGAGCTGTTTTTT. Translating it yields CASSYGRAATGELFF.

The chain has TRBV6-6 and TRBJ2-5, with D uncertain. V gave up 5 bases and J gave up 5 bases, with 6 bases separating them. Germline V lookup: CDR1 MNHNY, CDR2 SVGAGI (reference sequence). The CDR3 spans 11 residues. This CDR3 is CASSRLETQYF. CDR3 in DNA: TGTGCCAGCAGTCGACTGGAGACCCAGTACTTC.

This chain joins TRBV28 and TRBJ2-7, with 7 bases lining up with TRBD1. CDR1 is MDHEN, CDR2 SYDVKM, per germline. J was trimmed by 2 bases and V by 3 bases; bases with no gene match: 10. CDR3 length equals 16 residues. Here the CDR3 reads CASSFQQGIATYEQYF. The DNA of the CDR3 is TGTGCCAGCAGTTTTCAACAGGGGATAGCGACCTACGAGCAGTACTTC.

The genes are TRBV6-4 and TRBJ1-4; maybe TRBD1 (5 bases). The CDR3 runs to 16 residues. The V and J ends lost 2 bases and 3 bases respectively, with 13 bases between them. Germline CDR1 MRHNA, CDR2 SNTAGT. CDR3 in amino acids: CASSDRGRTSNEKLFF. The CDR3 DNA is TGTGCCAGCAGTGACAGGGGTAGGACATCTAATGAAAAACTGTTTTTT.

The CDR3 loop is CASSLDEVLRVETQYF. In DNA form, the CDR3 reads TGCGCCAGCAGCTTGGACGAGGTACTCCGCGTAGAGACCCAGTACTTC. The chain recombines TRBV5-1 with TRBJ2-5, with D unresolved. The CDR3 is 16 residues long. Looked up from germline, CDR1 is SGHRS and CDR2 is YFSETQ. Trimming pared 0 bases from V and 4 bases from J, leaving 16 bases between.

This clone occurred once. The gene calls are TRBV5-6 and TRBJ1-1; 8 bases are shared with TRBD1. CDR1 is SGHDT and CDR2 is YYEEEE in the germline V gene. This CDR3 is 15 amino acids long. The ends lost 6 bases at V and 4 bases at J; junction bases unmatched: 11. CDR3 in DNA: TGTGCCAGCACCCCCTCTAACGGACAGGGCACTGAAGCTTTCTTT. This gives the protein CASTPSNGQGTEAFF.

The chain employs TRBV19 and TRBJ2-2; a possible D gene is TRBD2 (5 bases). Trimming took off 7 bases at V and 3 bases at J, with 12 bases between the two ends. This CDR3 is 14 amino acids long. CDR1 is LNHDA and CDR2 is SQIVND in the germline V gene (reference sequence). CDR3 DNA sequence: TGTGCCAGTACGAAAAGGGAGTACACCGGGGAGCTGTTTTTT. Its translation is CASTKREYTGELFF.